The subject of this entry is one TCR beta chain. This sample was included in a study of T cells after yellow fever vaccination. Germline CDR1 MGHRA, CDR2 YSYEKL. The ends were cut back, 1 base at V and 7 bases at J, with 16 bases in the middle. The CDR3 length is 16 residues. Each CDR3 protein is one row after TCRdb ran MiXCR on the 5' RACE reads. The table has a few hundred thousand distinct CDR3 sequences, about 5.2% seen once. The J gene is TRBJ1-4, the V gene TRBV4-1; the D gene is possibly TRBD1 (5 bases). The material sequenced was CD4+ T cells sorted from PBMCs, taken on the day of the yellow fever booster vaccination. This receptor was taken from a man aged 18-30 years who received the YFV17D yellow fever vaccine. The CDR3 here is CASSQGTPPRPEKLFF. The CDR3 coding sequence is TGCGCCAGCAGCCAAGGGACACCCCCTAGACCTGAAAAACTGTTTTTT.